A selection of T cell receptor beta chains follows, all from one sample in a study of PD-L1 blockade in urothelial cancer. Using immunoSEQ multiplex PCR, the repertoire was profiled, and TCRdb retains in-frame clones only, with some absent. The sample includes under 150,000 clones, approximately 90% of them seen just once. The source material was PBMCs, sampled around atezolizumab (anti-PD-L1) treatment. Receptors originate from a man aged 60 to 75 with urothelial cancer. Each CDR3 is given with its conserved first and last residue. The D gene is left open where the match is weak. Only part of the rows carry a size: once, few, many, or a class if the clone is expanded.

-	-	TRBJ2-3	TRBV6-1	TGTGCCAGCATATTGAGCTCCCTAGATACGCAGTATTTT	CASILSSLDTQYF
TRBD2	-	TRBJ2-3	TRBV2	TGTGCCAGCAGGAGCGGGGGAGGGCAGTATTTT	CASRSGGGQYF
TRBD2	-	TRBJ2-2	TRBV11-2	TGTGCCAGCAGCTTTTCCCGTTTAGCGGGAGCTCACACCGGGGAGCTGTTTTTT	CASSFSRLAGAHTGELFF
TRBD1	-	TRBJ2-7	TRBV5-1	TGCGCCAGCAGCTTAACAGGGGGTCCTCCCTACGAGCAGTACTTC	CASSLTGGPPYEQYF
TRBD2	-	TRBJ2-7	TRBV5-1	TGCGCCAGCAGCTGGGCAGCGGGGTCCTACGAGCAGTACTTC	CASSWAAGSYEQYF
TRBD2	-	TRBJ2-1	TRBV19	TGTGCCAGTAGAATTAGACTAGCGGGGGCTACCAATGAGCAGTTCTTC	CASRIRLAGATNEQFF
-	once	TRBJ2-7	TRBV7-9	TGTGCCAGCAGCCGCGCGTCCTACGAGCAGTACTTC	CASSRASYEQYF
-	-	TRBJ1-1	TRBV6-4	TGTGCCAGCAGTGACTCGGCAGGATTGAACACTGAAGCTTTCTTT	CASSDSAGLNTEAFF
TRBD1	-	TRBJ1-2	TRBV27	TGTGCCAGCAGTTGGGGACAGTTTTCCTATGGCTACACCTTC	CASSWGQFSYGYTF
-	-	TRBJ2-2	TRBV12-2	TGTGCAAGTCGCTTAGGACAGGTGGCCGGGGAGCTGTTTTTT	CASRLGQVAGELFF
TRBD1	-	TRBJ2-2	TRBV19	TGTGCCAGTAGCGGGGACAGGGGGCGGACCGGGGAGCTGTTTTTT	CASSGDRGRTGELFF
-	-	TRBJ2-1	TRBV30	TGTGCCTGGAGCACCGACAACTACAATGAGCAGTTCTTC	CAWSTDNYNEQFF
-	-	TRBJ1-3	TRBV7-2	TGTGCCAGCAGTTCTGACAGCTTTGGAAACACCATATATTTT	CASSSDSFGNTIYF
TRBD1	-	TRBJ2-6	TRBV10-3	TGTGCCATCAGTGAGACAGGGGGCGACCCTGGGGCCAACGTCCTGACTTTC	CAISETGGDPGANVLTF
-	once	TRBJ2-7	TRBV7-9	TGTGCCAGCAGCCCCCCGTGGTTTCGGGAGCAGTACTTC	CASSPPWFREQYF
TRBD1	-	TRBJ1-2	TRBV5-4	TGTGCCAGCAGCCCAGGGGGCCTCGGCTATGGCTACACCTTC	CASSPGGLGYGYTF
TRBD2	-	TRBJ2-5	TRBV11-2	TGTGCCAGCAGCTTAGACGGGGTAGCGGGGGGATTTACTCAAGAGACCCAGTACTTC	CASSLDGVAGGFTQETQYF
-	-	TRBJ1-2	TRBV7-2	TGTGCCAGCAGCTTAGCCCGGGGGGTTTGGCTTGGCTACACCTTC	CASSLARGVWLGYTF
TRBD1	-	TRBJ1-3	TRBV27	TGTGCCAGCAGTCCTACACATAGGACAGGGGCTATTAGCACCATATATTTT	CASSPTHRTGAISTIYF
-	-	TRBJ1-3	TRBV4-2	TGTGCCAGCAGCCTGGCGGGGGGGCAGGTTGGAAACACCATATATTTT	CASSLAGGQVGNTIYF
-	few	TRBJ1-2	TRBV6-1	TGTGCCAGCAGTGATGAGACTTACAGGGCTGCCTATGGCTACACCTTC	CASSDETYRAAYGYTF
-	-	TRBJ1-2	TRBV6-5	TGTGCCAGCAGTTACCTCGGGGGGATTTATGGCTACACCTTC	CASSYLGGIYGYTF
-	-	TRBJ2-7	TRBV5-5	TGTGCCAGCAGCTTGGCCGGGAACGAGCAGTACTTC	CASSLAGNEQYF
TRBD1	-	TRBJ2-7	TRBV7-2	TGTGCCAGCAGCACAACAGGGGGAACCTACTCCTACGAGCAGTACTTC	CASSTTGGTYSYEQYF
TRBD1	-	TRBJ2-7	TRBV13	TGTGCCAGCAGCTTCGGTTCTGGGACAGCCTCAACCGAGCAGTACTTC	CASSFGSGTASTEQYF
-	-	TRBJ2-3	TRBV7-7	TGTGCTAGCAGCTTAGCCCCTTTAGCGTCTAGCACAGATACGCAGTATTTT	CASSLAPLASSTDTQYF
-	-	TRBJ2-4	TRBV6-1	TGTGCCAGCAGTGAGGCCGGGGCCAAAAACATTCAGTACTTC	CASSEAGAKNIQYF
-	-	TRBJ1-4	TRBV5-4	TGTGCCAGCAGCTCCAGGGTGTCCGAAGAAAAACTGTTTTTT	CASSSRVSEEKLFF
TRBD1	-	TRBJ2-5	TRBV12-5	TGTGCTAGTGGTGAAGGGACAGGAGAGACCCAGTACTTC	CASGEGTGETQYF
TRBD1	once	TRBJ1-1	TRBV2	TGTGCCAGCAGTATACAGGGGTACACTGAAGCTTTCTTT	CASSIQGYTEAFF
TRBD1	-	TRBJ1-5	TRBV4-1	TGCGCCAGCAGCCAAGAGGACAGGGGCGCGCAGCCCCAGCATTTT	CASSQEDRGAQPQHF
-	few	TRBJ1-2	TRBV19	TGTGCCAGTAGTATAGATCAGGGCGGGGATGGCTACACCTTC	CASSIDQGGDGYTF
TRBD1	-	TRBJ1-2	TRBV9	TGTGCCAGCAGCGCAGGGGGGACACTCTATGGCTACACCTTC	CASSAGGTLYGYTF
TRBD2	-	TRBJ2-3	TRBV7-9	TGTGCCAGCAGCTTAAATCTAGCGGCAGATACGCAGTATTTT	CASSLNLAADTQYF
-	-	TRBJ1-5	TRBV9	TGTGCCAGCAGCGTAGGGTTACAGCCTAATCAGCCCCAGCATTTT	CASSVGLQPNQPQHF
-	-	TRBJ1-2	TRBV2	TGTGCCAGCAGTGAATGGGAGGAGGGGAACTATGGCTACACCTTC	CASSEWEEGNYGYTF
-	-	TRBJ2-5	TRBV4-2	TGTGCCAGCAGCCACCGACAGACACCACAGACCCAGTACTTC	CASSHRQTPQTQYF
-	-	TRBJ2-7	TRBV7-2	TGTGCCAGCAGCTTAGCGCACTTCCAGGGCTACGAGCAGTACTTC	CASSLAHFQGYEQYF
TRBD1	-	TRBJ1-2	TRBV5-6	TGTGCCAGCAGCACCCAGGGACAGGGAGGCTATGGCTACACCTTC	CASSTQGQGGYGYTF
-	-	TRBJ2-7	TRBV6-5	TGTGCCAGCAGTTACTCGATGTTTAGCGGATCCTACGAGCAGTACTTC	CASSYSMFSGSYEQYF
-	-	TRBJ1-6	TRBV7-9	TGTGCCAGCAGCTCTCAGAATTCACCCCTCCACTTT	CASSSQNSPLHF
TRBD1	-	TRBJ1-4	TRBV6-5	TGTGCCAGCAGTTACTCGGGGACAGTAGGTGAAAAACTGTTTTTT	CASSYSGTVGEKLFF
-	-	TRBJ2-5	TRBV7-9	TGTGCCAGCAGCTTAGGTGCGGCCCTCCGGGAGACCCAGTACTTC	CASSLGAALRETQYF
TRBD1	-	TRBJ2-7	TRBV28	TGTGCCAGCAGTGCCAGGACAGGGAGTTCCTACGAGCAGTACTTC	CASSARTGSSYEQYF
-	-	TRBJ1-1	TRBV2	TGTGCCAGCAGCGCGGGAGTGAGCGGAGCTTTCTTT	CASSAGVSGAFF
-	-	TRBJ1-2	TRBV7-2	TGTGCCAGCAGCGCAGGGGTAGAGGATGGCTACACCTTC	CASSAGVEDGYTF
-	-	TRBJ1-1	TRBV27	TGTGCCAGCAGGCACTACAGGGATTTCACTGAAGCTTTCTTT	CASRHYRDFTEAFF
-	-	TRBJ2-7	TRBV5-1	TGCGCCAGCAGCTTGGTCGGGACATCTTACGAGCAGTACTTC	CASSLVGTSYEQYF
-	-	TRBJ2-5	TRBV5-1	TGCGCCAGCAGCTTGTTAGCGACGGAGACCCAGTACTTC	CASSLLATETQYF
-	-	TRBJ1-3	TRBV19	TGTGCCACCAGTAGGAGGGAGGGAGACTCTGGAAACACCATATATTTT	CATSRREGDSGNTIYF
-	-	TRBJ2-7	TRBV30	TGTGCCTGGAAAATTGCTCAGGTCGAGCAGTACTTC	CAWKIAQVEQYF